One sample yielded the 8 T cell receptor beta chains listed below, sequenced in a study of coeliac disease. Assay used: immunoSEQ multiplex PCR; TCRdb lists only in-frame clones, some missing. The table lists about 2,700 clones, around 49% of them singletons. Sequenced: intraepithelial lymphocytes from the gut. The receptors stem from a man in his 60s with celiac disease on a gluten-free diet.

The chain has TRBV19 and TRBJ2-2, with a possible D match to TRBD2 (5 bases). CDR1 and CDR2 (germline): LNHDA, SQIVND (reference sequence). The ends were cut back, 3 bases at V and 4 bases at J, with 6 bases in the middle. This CDR3 is 13 amino acids long. This chain's CDR3 is CASSMSGTGELFF. CDR3 bases: TGTGCCAGTAGTATGAGCGGCACCGGGGAGCTGTTTTTT.

V gene TRBV2 combines with J gene TRBJ1-3; no firm D call. The germline V gene encodes CDR1 SNHLY and CDR2 FYNNEI. V dropped 8 bases and J dropped 9 bases, with 11 bases sitting between them. This CDR3 spans 11 amino acids. The chain's CDR3 is CASRMLGTIYF. CDR3 coding DNA: TGTGCCAGCCGGATGCTAGGCACCATATATTTT.

The rearrangement joins TRBV30 to TRBJ1-3; TRBD1 might be the D (5 bases). The CDR3 covers 12 residues. V dropped 4 bases and J dropped 2 bases, with 6 bases sitting between them. In germline, CDR1 is GTSNPN, CDR2 SVGIG (reference sequence). As DNA, the CDR3 is TGTGCCTGGAAACAGGCTGGAAACACCATATATTTT. Its translation: CAWKQAGNTIYF.

The V call is TRBV7-3, the J call TRBJ1-2; 10 bases align to TRBD1. The CDR3 consists of 15 residues. From germline, CDR1 is SGHTA and CDR2 FQGTGA. Losses at the gene ends were 5 bases for V and 7 bases for J; bases not matched to a gene: 10. CDR3 region: CASSPGTGEVGGYTF. DNA of the CDR3: TGTGCCAGCAGCCCCGGGACAGGGGAAGTTGGTGGCTACACCTTC.

This clone was seen a single time. The V and J genes are TRBV6-6 and TRBJ2-3, with 12 bases that match TRBD2. After removal of 6 bases from V and 4 bases from J, the junction contained 5 bases not matched to a gene. The CDR3 runs 15 residues. Germline CDR1 and CDR2: MNHNY and SVGAGI (reference sequence). The CDR3: CASSSSGGAPDTQYF. The CDR3 DNA is TGTGCCAGCAGCTCTAGCGGGGGGGCCCCAGATACGCAGTATTTT.

This clone turned up a few times. Other nucleotide sequences from this sample produce the same CDR3. The J gene is TRBJ1-2, the V gene TRBV19; 8 bases are shared with TRBD1. V was pared by 11 bases and J by 3 bases, with 2 bases of the junction left unmatched. This CDR3 has 11 residues. CDR1 and CDR2 (germline): LNHDA, SQIVND (reference sequence). The CDR3, as DNA: TGTGCCGTACAGGGGGACTATGGCTACACCTTC. Its protein is CAVQGDYGYTF.

CDR3 nucleotide sequence: TGTGCCAGTAGTATGGCCGCGGGAACAGGGGGCTCAAAAGGCCAGCCCCAGCATTTT. The encoded protein is CASSMAAGTGGSKGQPQHF. The gene calls are TRBV19 and TRBJ1-5; 9 positions match TRBD1. V shed 3 bases and J 7 bases; nucleotides not matched to a gene: 19. The CDR3 consists of 19 residues. The germline V gene has CDR1 LNHDA and CDR2 SQIVND (reference sequence).

This sequence joins TRBV19 and TRBJ2-2, with 7 bases fitting TRBD2. The J segment lost 5 bases and the V segment lost 2 bases, leaving 5 bases of the junction unmatched. In germline, CDR1 is LNHDA, CDR2 SQIVND (reference sequence). The CDR3 consists of 15 residues. CDR3 amino acids: CASSILGGETGELFF. The CDR3 nucleotides read TGTGCCAGTAGTATACTGGGGGGGGAGACCGGGGAGCTGTTTTTT.